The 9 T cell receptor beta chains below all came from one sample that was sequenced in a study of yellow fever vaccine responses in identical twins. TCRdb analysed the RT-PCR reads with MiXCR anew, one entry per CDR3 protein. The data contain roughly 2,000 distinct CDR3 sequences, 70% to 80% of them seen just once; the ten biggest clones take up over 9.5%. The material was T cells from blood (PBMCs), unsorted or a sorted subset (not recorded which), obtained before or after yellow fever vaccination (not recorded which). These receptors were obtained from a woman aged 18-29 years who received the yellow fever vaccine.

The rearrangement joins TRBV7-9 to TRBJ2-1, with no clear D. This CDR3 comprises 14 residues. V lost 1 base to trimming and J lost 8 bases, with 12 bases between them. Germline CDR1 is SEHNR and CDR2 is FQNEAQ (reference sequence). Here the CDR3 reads CASSLGESFDEQFF. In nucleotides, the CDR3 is TGTGCCAGCAGCTTAGGTGAATCTTTCGATGAGCAGTTCTTC.

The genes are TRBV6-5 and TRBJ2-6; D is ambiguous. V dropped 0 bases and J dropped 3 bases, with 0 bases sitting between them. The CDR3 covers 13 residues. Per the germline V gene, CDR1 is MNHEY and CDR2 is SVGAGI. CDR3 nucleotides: TGTGCCAGCAGTTACTCTGGGGCCAACGTCCTGACTTTC. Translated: CASSYSGANVLTF.

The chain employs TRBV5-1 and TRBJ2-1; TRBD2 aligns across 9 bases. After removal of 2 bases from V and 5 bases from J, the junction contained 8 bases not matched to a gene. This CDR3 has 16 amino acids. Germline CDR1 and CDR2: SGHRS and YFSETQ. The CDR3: CASSFDSGRAHNEQFF. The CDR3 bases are TGCGCCAGCAGCTTTGATAGCGGGAGAGCTCACAATGAGCAGTTCTTC.

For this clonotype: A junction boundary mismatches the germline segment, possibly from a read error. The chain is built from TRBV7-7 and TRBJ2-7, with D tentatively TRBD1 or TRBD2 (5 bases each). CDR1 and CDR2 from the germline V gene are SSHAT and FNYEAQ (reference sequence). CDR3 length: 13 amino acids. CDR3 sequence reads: CASSSGTDYEQYF. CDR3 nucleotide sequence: TGTGCTAGCAGCTCAGGGACCGACTACGAGCAGTACTTC.

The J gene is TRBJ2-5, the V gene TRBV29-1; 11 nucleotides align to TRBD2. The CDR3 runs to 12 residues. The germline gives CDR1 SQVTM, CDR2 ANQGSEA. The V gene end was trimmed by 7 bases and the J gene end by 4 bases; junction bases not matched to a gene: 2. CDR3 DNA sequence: TGCAGCGGGACTAGCGGGCCAGAGACCCAGTACTTC. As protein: CSGTSGPETQYF.

In DNA, the CDR3 is TGTGCCACCAGCAGAGATATTCTGGTCGGGGAGCTGTTTTTT. This gives the protein CATSRDILVGELFF. The V call is TRBV15, the J call TRBJ2-2; D call uncertain. The germline V and J ends were trimmed by 0 bases and 7 bases, with 9 bases remaining between them. Per the germline V gene, CDR1 is LNHNV and CDR2 is YYDKDF (reference sequence). The CDR3 is 14 amino acids.

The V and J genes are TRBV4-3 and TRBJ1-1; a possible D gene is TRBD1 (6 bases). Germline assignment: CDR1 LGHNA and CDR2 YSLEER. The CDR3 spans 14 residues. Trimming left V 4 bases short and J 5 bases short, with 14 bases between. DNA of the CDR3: TGCGCCAGCAGCCCCGACAGACAGGTGACTGAAGCTTTCTTT. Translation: CASSPDRQVTEAFF.

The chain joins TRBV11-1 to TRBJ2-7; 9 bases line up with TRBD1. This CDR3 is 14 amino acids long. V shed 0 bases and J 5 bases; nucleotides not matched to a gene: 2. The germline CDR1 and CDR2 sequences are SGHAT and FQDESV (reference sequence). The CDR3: CASSLAGQGNEQYF. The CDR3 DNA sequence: TGTGCCAGCAGCTTAGCCGGACAGGGGAACGAGCAGTACTTC. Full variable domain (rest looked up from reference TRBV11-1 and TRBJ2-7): EAEVAQSPRYKITEKSQAVAFWCDPISGHATLYWYRQILGQGPELLVQFQDESVVDDSQLPKDRFSAERLKGVDSTLKIQPAELGDSAMYLCASSLAGQGNEQYFGPGTRLTVT.

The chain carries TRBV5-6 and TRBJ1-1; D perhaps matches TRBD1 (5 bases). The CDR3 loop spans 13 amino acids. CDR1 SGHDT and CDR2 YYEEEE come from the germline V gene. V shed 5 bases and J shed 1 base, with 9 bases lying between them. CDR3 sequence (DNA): TGTGCCAGCAGAGGGACTCCGAACACTGAAGCTTTCTTT. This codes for CASRGTPNTEAFF.